The present T cell receptor (beta chain) was sequenced within a study of T-cell reconstitution after alpha-beta-depleted transplantation in children. In its sample, this clonotype was seen many times. Unique molecular identifiers were incorporated during preparation of the TCRbeta library. TCRdb analysed the PCR reads with MiXCR anew, one entry per CDR3 protein. Of a few hundred thousand distinct CDR3 sequences listed, around 21% are singletons. The TCR sequence derives from a human donor who donated a stem cell graft to a child with acute myeloid leukemia. The material was PBMCs from the stem cell graft donor, obtained from the stem cell graft.

In DNA form, the CDR3 reads TGTGCCACCAACCCCGGGAGGGCTACCTACAATGAGCAGTTCTTC. Translating it yields CATNPGRATYNEQFF. The chain is built from TRBV27 and TRBJ2-1; 8 bases match TRBD2. Trimming at V came to 10 bases and at J to 2 bases, leaving 10 bases not matched to a gene. The CDR3 is 15 residues long. The germline CDR1 and CDR2 sequences are MNHEY and SMNVEV (reference sequence).